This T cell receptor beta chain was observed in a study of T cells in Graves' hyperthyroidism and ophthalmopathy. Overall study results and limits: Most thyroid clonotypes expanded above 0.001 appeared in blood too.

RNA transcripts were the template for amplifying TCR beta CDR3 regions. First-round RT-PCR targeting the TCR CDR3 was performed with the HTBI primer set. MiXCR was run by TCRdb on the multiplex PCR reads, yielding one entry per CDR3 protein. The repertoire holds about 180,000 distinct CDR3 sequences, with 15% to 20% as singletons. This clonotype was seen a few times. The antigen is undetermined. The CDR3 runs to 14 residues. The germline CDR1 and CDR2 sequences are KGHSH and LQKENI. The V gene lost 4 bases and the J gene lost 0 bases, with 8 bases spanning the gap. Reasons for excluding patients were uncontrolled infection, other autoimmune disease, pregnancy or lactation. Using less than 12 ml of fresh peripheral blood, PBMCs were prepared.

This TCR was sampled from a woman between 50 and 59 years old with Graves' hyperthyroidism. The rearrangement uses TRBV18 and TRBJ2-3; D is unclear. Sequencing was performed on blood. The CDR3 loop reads CASSRLKSTDTQYF. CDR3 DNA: TGTGCCAGCTCACGTCTCAAGAGCACAGATACGCAGTATTTT.